The source of this T cell receptor beta chain is a study of T cells in Graves' hyperthyroidism and ophthalmopathy. Whole-study findings and limits: Among thyroid clonotypes expanded above 0.001, most also appeared in blood.

TCR beta CDR3 regions were amplified from RNA. HTBI primers were used for first-round RT-PCR of the TCR CDR3. TCRdb itself ran the multiplex PCR reads through MiXCR, one entry per CDR3 protein. The sample includes over 700,000 distinct CDR3 sequences, under 20% of them seen just once. The CDR3 covers 15 residues. Trimming took 1 base from V and 2 from J, leaving 10 bases between them. The germline CDR1 and CDR2 sequences are SGHKS and YYEKEE (reference sequence). About this clonotype itself: Antigen specificity is unknown.

The sequenced material came from blood. The receptor comes from a woman aged 45 to 65 with Graves' hyperthyroidism that later progressed to Graves' ophthalmopathy. The genes are TRBV5-5 and TRBJ1-3, with D unresolved. CDR3 amino acids: CASSLNQNPGNTIYF. DNA of the CDR3: TGTGCCAGCAGCTTGAACCAGAATCCTGGAAACACCATATATTTT. The full variable domain, its missing parts supplied by reference TRBV5-5 and TRBJ1-3, is DAGVTQSPTHLIKTRGQQVTLRCSPISGHKSVSWYQQVLGQGPQFIFQYYEKEERGRGNFPDRFSARQFPNYSSELNVNALLLGDSALYLCASSLNQNPGNTIYFGEGSWLTVV.